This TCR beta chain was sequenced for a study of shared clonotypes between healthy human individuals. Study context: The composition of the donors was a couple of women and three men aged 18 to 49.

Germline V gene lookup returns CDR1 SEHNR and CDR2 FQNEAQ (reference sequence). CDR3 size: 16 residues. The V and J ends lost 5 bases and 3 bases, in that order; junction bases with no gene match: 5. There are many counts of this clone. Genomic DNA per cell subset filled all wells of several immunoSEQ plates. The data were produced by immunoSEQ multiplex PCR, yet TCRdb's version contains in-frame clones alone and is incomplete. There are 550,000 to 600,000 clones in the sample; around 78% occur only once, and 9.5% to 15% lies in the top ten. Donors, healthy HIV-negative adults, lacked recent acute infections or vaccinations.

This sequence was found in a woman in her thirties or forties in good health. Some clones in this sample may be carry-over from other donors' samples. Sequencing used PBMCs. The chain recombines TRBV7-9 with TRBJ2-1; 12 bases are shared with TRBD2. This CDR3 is CASSLSTSGSYNEQFF. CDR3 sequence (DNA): TGTGCCAGCAGCCTCTCGACTAGCGGGAGCTACAATGAGCAGTTCTTC.